What follows are 27 T cell receptor beta chains derived from one specimen sequenced in a study of blood T cells in healthy people across ages. Through a sample-barcoded 5' primer and a J-beta primer mix, a second PCR was run for roughly 6 to 11 cycles. Via MiXCR, TCRdb re-called the 5' RACE reads, giving one row per CDR3 protein. The sample carries about 2 million distinct CDR3 sequences, approximately 50% recorded once. Input material: blood. The receptors derive from a woman aged 40 to 50 in good health.

This chain links TRBV7-2 with TRBJ2-7; 9 bases match TRBD1. The CDR3 sequence is 16 residues long. CDR1 and CDR2 (germline): SGHTA, FQGNSA. J lost 4 bases, V lost 5 bases, and 12 bases had no gene match. CDR3 in amino acids: CASSRGTWDRAYEQYF. The CDR3 DNA is TGTGCCAGCAGCCGGGGGACTTGGGACAGGGCGTACGAGCAGTACTTC.

With respect to this clonotype: Its ends do not fully match the called genes, so a read error is possible. This chain connects TRBV7-7 to TRBJ2-1; 7 bases are shared with TRBD2. This CDR3 spans 15 amino acids. Germline values: CDR1 SSHAT, CDR2 FNYEAQ (reference sequence). The CDR3 reads CASSPETSPYNEQFF. Written as DNA, the CDR3 is TGTGCTAGCAGCCCCGAGACTAGCCCCTACAATGAGCAGTTCTTC.

A few counts support this clonotype. This rearrangement joins TRBV9 to TRBJ2-3, with TRBD1 identical over 7 bases. There are 17 residues in the CDR3. Germline V lookup: CDR1 SGDLS, CDR2 YYNGEE. V lost 2 bases, J lost 3 bases, and 12 bases stayed unmatched. In DNA form, the CDR3 reads TGTGCCAGCAGCGTGTTGCAGGGGACAGCTGCTACAGATACGCAGTATTTT. Translating gives CASSVLQGTAATDTQYF.

There are a few counts of this clonotype. This chain joins TRBV20-1 and TRBJ2-3; D is unresolved. Germline CDR1 reads DFQATT; CDR2 reads SNEGSKA (reference sequence). V gave up 1 base and J gave up 8 bases, with 7 bases separating them. The CDR3 contains 11 residues. The CDR3 DNA reads TGCAGTGCTAGAGGCTCCCCTACGCAGTATTTT. Its translation is CSARGSPTQYF.

V and J are TRBV27 and TRBJ1-5; D might be TRBD1 (6 bases). From germline, CDR1 is MNHEY and CDR2 SMNVEV (reference sequence). The CDR3 is 18 amino acids. Trimming stripped 2 bases from V and 2 bases from J, with 19 bases between. CDR3 DNA sequence: TGTGCCAGCAGTTTAGCAGGGGTGGGATTCAATGGCAATCAGCCCCAGCATTTT. It yields the protein CASSLAGVGFNGNQPQHF.

This chain joins TRBV6-1 and TRBJ1-6; TRBD1 is a possible D gene (6 bases). Trimming removed 6 bases from V and 0 bases from J, with 21 bases in between. Germline V gene sequence: CDR1 MNHNS, CDR2 SASEGT. CDR3 length equals 19 residues. For the CDR3, the DNA is TGTGCCAGCAGCCGCCCGGGGACACCCTCGAGCTCCTATAATTCACCCCTCCACTTT. Its translation is CASSRPGTPSSSYNSPLHF.

Ten or more counts support this clonotype. The chain couples TRBV10-3 to TRBJ2-7; 9 bases align to TRBD1. The V segment lost 4 bases and the J segment 5 bases; nucleotides outside the gene matches: 15. Germline V gene lookup returns CDR1 ENHRY and CDR2 SYGVKD. The CDR3 contains 17 residues. CDR3 loop: CAISGRDRAPTTDEQYF. CDR3 in DNA: TGTGCCATCAGTGGACGGGACAGGGCCCCAACTACGGACGAGCAGTACTTC.

The sample holds a few counts of this clonotype. For the CDR3, the DNA is TGTGCCAGCAGTTTAATCGTAGGGACCAATGAGCAGTTCTTC. Protein product: CASSLIVGTNEQFF. This chain uses TRBV28 with TRBJ2-1; the D call may be TRBD1 or TRBD2 (5 bases each). The CDR3 loop spans 14 amino acids. Trimming removed 2 bases at V and 6 bases at J, with 11 bases between. Germline V gene lookup returns CDR1 MDHEN and CDR2 SYDVKM.

The CDR3 nucleotides read TGTGCCAGCAGCTGGCCCTTGGACAATTGGGGTAACAATGAGCAGTACTTC. Residues: CASSWPLDNWGNNEQYF. V gene TRBV7-9 combines with J gene TRBJ2-5; a weak D match, TRBD1 (5 bases). Trimming removed 4 bases at V and 11 bases at J, with 29 bases between. There are 17 residues in the CDR3. CDR1 is SEHNR and CDR2 is FQNEAQ in the germline V gene (reference sequence). The full variable domain, completed using reference TRBV7-9 and TRBJ2-5, is DTGVSQNPRHKITKRGQNVTFRCDPISEHNRLYWYRQTLGQGPEFLTYFQNEAQLEKSRLLSDRFSAERPKGSFSTLEIQRTEQGDSAMYLCASSWPLDNWGNNEQYFGPGTRLLVL.

Note on this clonotype: A read error is possible here, since a much larger clone lies one base away. The chain has TRBV11-2 and TRBJ2-5; a possible D gene is TRBD2 (6 bases). CDR1 is SGHAT, CDR2 FQNNGV, per germline. Deletions cut 5 bases from V and 7 bases from J, with 8 bases between. This CDR3 has 11 amino acids. The CDR3 DNA follows: TGTGCCAGCAGCAACGGGGGGACCCAGTACTTC. This translates into CASSNGGTQYF.

Worth noting for this clonotype: It may be a read error: a sequence one base away is much more abundant. The CDR3: CASSGYQGGEQYF. Here the CDR3 DNA reads TGCGCCAGCAGCGGTTACCAGGGTGGCGAGCAGTACTTC. This chain links TRBV4-1 with TRBJ2-7, with D tentatively TRBD1 (5 bases). The V and J ends lost 5 bases and 6 bases respectively, with 14 bases between them. The CDR3 extends over 13 amino acids. Per germline, CDR1 MGHRA and CDR2 YSYEKL.

This chain connects TRBV12-3 or TRBV12-4 to TRBJ1-2, with 8 bases identical to TRBD1. This CDR3 is 17 amino acids long. J lost 0 bases, V lost 3 bases, and 9 bases had no gene match. In DNA, the CDR3 is TGTGCCAGCAGTTTTATCAGGGGGCCTACCACTAACTATGGCTACACCTTC. Protein: CASSFIRGPTTNYGYTF.

The chain links TRBV27 to TRBJ2-5; D is ambiguous. The CDR3 totals 14 residues. Germline V gene lookup returns CDR1 MNHEY and CDR2 SMNVEV (reference sequence). The germline V and J ends were trimmed by 3 bases and 5 bases, with 13 bases remaining between them. The CDR3 region has the DNA TGTGCCAGCAGTTTTGCCGCCTCCTCGGAGACCCAGTACTTC. This gives the protein CASSFAASSETQYF.

The rearrangement joins TRBV24-1 to TRBJ2-1, with D uncertain. This CDR3 spans 15 amino acids. Germline CDR1 is KGHDR and CDR2 is SFDVKD. V was trimmed by 2 bases and J by 7 bases, leaving 14 bases between them. The CDR3 coding sequence is TGTGCCACCAGTGATTGGGTGTCGGACCGGAATGAGCAGTTCTTC. Its protein product is CATSDWVSDRNEQFF.

The table lists this clonotype with a few counts. The chain links TRBV9 to TRBJ2-5; possible D gene TRBD2, 6 bases. The V end lost 4 bases, the J end lost 5 bases, and 12 bases lay between the germline ends. CDR1 and CDR2 (germline): SGDLS, YYNGEE. The CDR3 covers 13 residues. CDR3 coding DNA: TGTGCCAGCAGCACGGACTATTGGGAGACCCAGTACTTC. As protein: CASSTDYWETQYF.

The chain uses TRBV7-9 and TRBJ2-5; 7 positions agree with TRBD1. The length of the CDR3 is 14 residues. CDR1 is SEHNR and CDR2 is FQNEAQ in the germline V gene (reference sequence). The J segment lost 13 bases and the V segment lost 1 base, leaving 12 bases of the junction unmatched. The CDR3 sequence: CASSLEGAKNILYF. The CDR3 DNA reads as TGTGCCAGCAGCTTAGAGGGGGCCAAGAACATTCTGTACTTC.

This clonotype has a handful of counts. The genes are TRBV6-2 or TRBV6-3 and TRBJ2-1; the D gene is possibly TRBD1 (5 bases). Germline V CDR1 and CDR2: MNHEY, SVGEGT. V was trimmed by 5 bases and J by 5 bases, leaving 13 bases between them. The CDR3 runs 14 residues. The CDR3 DNA follows: TGTGCCAGCAGTCTGGGCCCGACAGACAATGAGCAGTTCTTC. Its protein product is CASSLGPTDNEQFF.

The chain is built from TRBV5-1 and TRBJ2-1; 9 bases are a match to TRBD2. The germline V gene has CDR1 SGHRS and CDR2 YFSETQ. CDR3 length: 16 residues. V shed 0 bases and J 6 bases; nucleotides not matched to a gene: 7. CDR3 residues: CASSLALRGGFNEQFF. The CDR3 DNA is TGCGCCAGCAGCTTGGCCTTGCGGGGGGGCTTCAATGAGCAGTTCTTC. Together with reference TRBV5-1 and TRBJ2-1, the CDR3 gives the full variable domain: KAGVTQTPRYLIKTRGQQVTLSCSPISGHRSVSWYQQTPGQGLQFLFEYFSETQRNKGNFPGRFSGRQFSNSRSEMNVSTLELGDSALYLCASSLALRGGFNEQFFGPGTRLTVL.

This clonotype has more than one count but fewer than ten. The chain links TRBV5-1 to TRBJ2-5; TRBD1 matches at 11 bases. The ends lost 7 bases at V and 4 bases at J; junction bases unmatched: 6. Germline V gene data show CDR1 as SGHRS and CDR2 as YFSETQ. This CDR3 is built from 14 residues. The CDR3 DNA sequence: TGCGCCAGCCGGACAGGGGGCATGACAGAGACCCAGTACTTC. It yields the protein CASRTGGMTETQYF.

Remarks on this clonotype: This may arise from a read error, as a much more abundant clone is one base away. This chain uses TRBV4-1 with TRBJ2-3; D may be TRBD1 (5 bases). This CDR3 comprises 15 residues. Trimming took 3 bases from V and 0 from J, leaving 10 bases between them. The germline V gene has CDR1 MGHRA and CDR2 YSYEKL. The CDR3 loop reads CASSQVTASTDTQYF. CDR3 bases: TGCGCCAGCAGCCAGGTGACAGCTAGCACAGATACGCAGTATTTT.

The genes are TRBV7-2 and TRBJ2-3, with no clear D. Per the germline V gene, CDR1 is SGHTA and CDR2 is FQGNSA. Trimming shortened V by 2 bases and J by 7 bases, and 10 bases separated the two germline ends. This CDR3 is 13 amino acids long. The CDR3 region is CASSLPPFNTQYF. The CDR3 nucleotides read TGTGCCAGCAGCTTACCCCCCTTCAATACGCAGTATTTT.

The chain has TRBV4-1 and TRBJ1-2; possible D gene TRBD1, 5 bases. CDR1 MGHRA and CDR2 YSYEKL come from the germline V gene. This CDR3 comprises 13 residues. The V end lost 0 bases, the J end lost 5 bases, and 7 bases lay between the germline ends. CDR3 sequence (DNA): TGCGCCAGCAGCCAAGAACGACAGTATGGCTACACCTTC. Protein product: CASSQERQYGYTF.

This clonotype was recorded a few times. This chain links TRBV7-2 with TRBJ1-2; the D gene is possibly TRBD1 (5 bases). Germline CDR1 SGHTA, CDR2 FQGNSA. Trimming removed 1 base from V and 4 bases from J, with 13 bases in between. The CDR3 runs to 15 residues. CDR3 amino acids: CASSLGGGPSYGYTF. In DNA, the CDR3 is TGTGCCAGCAGCTTAGGGGGGGGTCCGAGCTATGGCTACACCTTC. Filled out from reference TRBV7-2 and TRBJ1-2, the complete variable domain reads GAGVSQSPSNKVTEKGKDVELRCDPISGHTALYWYRQSLGQGLEFLIYFQGNSAPDKSGLPSDRFSAERTGGSVSTLTIQRTQQEDSAVYLCASSLGGGPSYGYTFGSGTRLTVV.

This chain joins TRBV20-1 and TRBJ2-1; D is possibly TRBD2 (6 bases). This CDR3 has 15 amino acids. Germline-derived CDR1 and CDR2 are DFQATT and SNEGSKA (reference sequence). The ends were cut back, 1 base at V and 8 bases at J, with 18 bases in the middle. This CDR3 is CSARGRVWEAYEQFF. Written as DNA, the CDR3 is TGCAGTGCTAGAGGTCGGGTTTGGGAGGCATATGAGCAGTTCTTC.

The chain is built from TRBV20-1 and TRBJ2-3; 7 bases are a match to TRBD2. V shed 2 bases, J shed 5 bases, and the junction held 4 bases outside the gene matches. The CDR3 runs to 13 residues. The germline V gene has CDR1 DFQATT and CDR2 SNEGSKA (reference sequence). DNA for the CDR3: TGCAGTGCTAGATCCGCGGGGGTAGATACGCAGTATTTT. Translation gives CSARSAGVDTQYF.

The V and J genes are TRBV27 and TRBJ1-2; D is uncertain. V gave up 6 bases and J gave up 8 bases, with 16 bases separating them. Germline V gene data show CDR1 as MNHEY and CDR2 as SMNVEV (reference sequence). The CDR3 contains 13 residues. The CDR3 nucleotides are TGTGCCAGCAGCCTCCCCGGATCCGAGGGCTACACCTTC. Its translation: CASSLPGSEGYTF.

This clonotype was detected a few times. The V call is TRBV12-3 or TRBV12-4, the J call TRBJ2-4, with TRBD2 identical over 7 bases. The V gene end was trimmed by 6 bases and the J gene end by 8 bases; junction bases not matched to a gene: 7. This CDR3 contains 13 residues. The CDR3 sequence: CASSPGGKDIQYF. The CDR3 coding sequence is TGTGCCAGCAGCCCCGGGGGGAAGGACATTCAGTACTTC.